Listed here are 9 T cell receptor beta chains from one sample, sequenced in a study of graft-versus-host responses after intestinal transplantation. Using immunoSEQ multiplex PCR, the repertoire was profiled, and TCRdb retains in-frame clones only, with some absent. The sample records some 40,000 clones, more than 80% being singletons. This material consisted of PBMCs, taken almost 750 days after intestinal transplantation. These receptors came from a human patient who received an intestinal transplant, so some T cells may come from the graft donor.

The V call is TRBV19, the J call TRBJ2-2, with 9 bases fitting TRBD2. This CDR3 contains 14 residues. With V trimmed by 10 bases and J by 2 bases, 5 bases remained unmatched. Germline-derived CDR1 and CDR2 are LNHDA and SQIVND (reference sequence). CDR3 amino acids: CATGTSPNTGELFF. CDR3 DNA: TGTGCCACCGGGACTAGCCCCAACACCGGGGAGCTGTTTTTT.

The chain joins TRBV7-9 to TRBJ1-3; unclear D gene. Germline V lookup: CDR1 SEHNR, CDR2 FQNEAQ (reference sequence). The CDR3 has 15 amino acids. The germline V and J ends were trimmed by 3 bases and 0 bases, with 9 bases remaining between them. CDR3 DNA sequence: TGTGCCAGCAGCTTGAGCCTCGGCTCTGGAAACACCATATATTTT. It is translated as CASSLSLGSGNTIYF.

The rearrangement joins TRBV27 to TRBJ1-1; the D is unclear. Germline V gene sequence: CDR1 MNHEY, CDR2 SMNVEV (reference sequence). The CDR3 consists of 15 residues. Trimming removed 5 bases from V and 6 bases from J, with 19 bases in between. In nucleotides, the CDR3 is TGTGCCAGCAGTACTATAGACACCCAACCCTCTGAAGCTTTCTTT. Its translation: CASSTIDTQPSEAFF.

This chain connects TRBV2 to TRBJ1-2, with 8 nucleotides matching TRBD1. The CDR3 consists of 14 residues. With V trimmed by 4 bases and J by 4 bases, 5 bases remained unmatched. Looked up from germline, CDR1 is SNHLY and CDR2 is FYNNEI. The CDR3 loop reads CASSVGQVFYGYTF. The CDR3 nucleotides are TGTGCCAGCAGTGTGGGACAGGTCTTCTATGGCTACACCTTC.

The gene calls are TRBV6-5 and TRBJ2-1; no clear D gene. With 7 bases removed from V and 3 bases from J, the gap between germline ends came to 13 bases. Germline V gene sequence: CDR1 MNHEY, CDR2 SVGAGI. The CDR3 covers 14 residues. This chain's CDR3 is CASTINPYYNEQFF. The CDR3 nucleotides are TGTGCCAGCACTATAAATCCGTACTACAATGAGCAGTTCTTC.

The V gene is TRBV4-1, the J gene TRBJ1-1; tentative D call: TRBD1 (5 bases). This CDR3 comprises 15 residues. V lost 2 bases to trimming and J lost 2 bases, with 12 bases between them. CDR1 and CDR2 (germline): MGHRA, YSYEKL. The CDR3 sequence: CASSQSGQINTEAFF. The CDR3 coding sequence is TGCGCCAGCAGCCAATCGGGGCAGATAAACACTGAAGCTTTCTTT.

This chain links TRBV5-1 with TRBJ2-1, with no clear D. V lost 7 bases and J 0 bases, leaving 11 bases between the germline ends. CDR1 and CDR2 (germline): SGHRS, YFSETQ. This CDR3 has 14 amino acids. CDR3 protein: CASEAGGSYNEQFF. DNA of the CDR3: TGCGCCAGCGAGGCAGGTGGCTCCTACAATGAGCAGTTCTTC. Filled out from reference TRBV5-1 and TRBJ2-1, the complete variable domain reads KAGVTQTPRYLIKTRGQQVTLSCSPISGHRSVSWYQQTPGQGLQFLFEYFSETQRNKGNFPGRFSGRQFSNSRSEMNVSTLELGDSALYLCASEAGGSYNEQFFGPGTRLTVL.

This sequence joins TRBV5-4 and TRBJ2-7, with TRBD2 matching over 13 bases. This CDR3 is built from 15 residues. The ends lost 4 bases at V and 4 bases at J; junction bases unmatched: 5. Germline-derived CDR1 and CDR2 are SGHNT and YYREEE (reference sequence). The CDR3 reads CASSITSGGEYEQYF. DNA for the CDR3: TGTGCCAGCAGCATTACTAGCGGGGGGGAATACGAGCAGTACTTC.

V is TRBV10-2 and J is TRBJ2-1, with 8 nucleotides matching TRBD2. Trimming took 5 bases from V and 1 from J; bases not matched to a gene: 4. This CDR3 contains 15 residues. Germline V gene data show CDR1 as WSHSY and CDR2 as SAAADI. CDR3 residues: CASSMTSASYNEQFF. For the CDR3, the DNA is TGCGCCAGCAGTATGACTAGCGCATCCTACAATGAGCAGTTCTTC.